A single sample gave rise to the 26 T cell receptor beta chains below, sequenced in a study of blood T cell repertoires in COVID-19. Here immunoSEQ multiplex PCR was the method, and the copy in TCRdb shows in-frame clones only, minus some. Here the sample spans about 440,000 clones, 80% to 95% being singletons. The sample comprised PBMCs or T cells enriched from blood (not recorded which). These receptor sequences come from a man between 18 and 29 years old who had recovered from COVID-19.

This chain links TRBV7-2 with TRBJ2-1, with 9 bases aligning to TRBD2. The length of the CDR3 is 15 residues. V lost 5 bases, J lost 2 bases, and 4 bases stayed unmatched. From germline, CDR1 is SGHTA and CDR2 FQGNSA. The CDR3 nucleotides read TGTGCCAGCAGCCTACTAGCGGGTACCTACAATGAGCAGTTCTTC. Amino acid sequence: CASSLLAGTYNEQFF.

The chain employs TRBV5-1 and TRBJ2-5; tentatively, D is TRBD2 (6 bases). CDR1 is SGHRS and CDR2 is YFSETQ in the germline V gene. The CDR3 length is 15 residues. Trimming took 3 bases from V and 3 from J, leaving 15 bases between them. CDR3 nucleotide sequence: TGCGCCAGCAGCTCCCCCACAGCGGGTAAAGAGACCCAGTACTTC. Translation gives CASSSPTAGKETQYF.

This chain joins TRBV6-1 and TRBJ1-2; 7 bases are shared with TRBD1. The CDR3 totals 18 residues. V shed 2 bases and J 2 bases; nucleotides not matched to a gene: 14. Germline V CDR1 and CDR2: MNHNS, SASEGT. DNA of the CDR3: TGTGCCAGCAGTGAACCTACCCTCAGGACAGGAGAAAACTATGGCTACACCTTC. Translating gives CASSEPTLRTGENYGYTF.

The V and J genes are TRBV27 and TRBJ1-3, with TRBD1 identical over 9 bases. Germline loops: CDR1 MNHEY, CDR2 SMNVEV (reference sequence). The trim removed 7 bases at V and 4 bases at J, leaving 5 bases unmatched. The CDR3 has 14 residues. The CDR3 sequence: CASKRTGEGNTIYF. CDR3 DNA: TGTGCCAGCAAACGGACAGGGGAAGGAAACACCATATATTTT.

This chain links TRBV27 with TRBJ1-2; D remains unclear. V was shortened by 3 bases and J by 4 bases, with 9 bases between the two germline ends. The CDR3 runs to 13 residues. In germline, CDR1 is MNHEY, CDR2 SMNVEV (reference sequence). For the CDR3, the DNA is TGTGCCAGCAGTTTGAAGGGAGGCTATGGCTACACCTTC. This encodes CASSLKGGYGYTF.

On this clone: At the DNA level, this CDR3 is encoded by other sequences in the same sample as well. The chain carries TRBV3-1 (or the pseudogene TRBV3-2) and TRBJ1-4; D is uncertain. Trimming cost V 0 bases and J 8 bases, with 7 bases left between them. Germline CDR1 LGHDT, CDR2 YNNKEL (reference sequence). The CDR3 length is 13 residues. The CDR3: CASSQDRGEKLFF. The CDR3, as DNA: TGTGCCAGCAGCCAAGATAGAGGCGAAAAACTGTTTTTT.

This clone was detected once. This sequence joins TRBV7-2 and TRBJ1-5; D not resolved. Trimming cost V 6 bases and J 5 bases, with 8 bases left between them. CDR3 length: 12 residues. Germline lookup yields CDR1 SGHTA and CDR2 FQGNSA. The CDR3: CASRLRDQPQHF. The CDR3 DNA is TGTGCCAGCAGATTGAGGGATCAGCCCCAGCATTTT.

This chain joins TRBV6-6 and TRBJ1-2; TRBD1 agrees at 7 bases. CDR1 MNHNY and CDR2 SVGAGI come from the germline V gene (reference sequence). This CDR3 contains 16 residues. V gave up 2 bases and J gave up 3 bases; unmatched junction bases: 9. The CDR3 DNA is TGTGCCAGCAGTTACGGGCGGGACAGAAATTACTATGGCTACACCTTC. It codes for CASSYGRDRNYYGYTF.

The chain employs TRBV27 and TRBJ1-6; TRBD1 matches 7 bases. Trimming cost V 5 bases and J 7 bases; bases outside gene matches: 8. CDR1 is MNHEY, CDR2 SMNVEV, per germline (reference sequence). This CDR3 is 15 amino acids long. This CDR3 reads CASSPRDSQNSPLHF. In nucleotides, the CDR3 is TGTGCCAGCAGTCCGCGGGACAGCCAAAATTCACCCCTCCACTTT.

V gene TRBV7-9 combines with J gene TRBJ2-1; 11 bases are shared with TRBD2. This CDR3 has 15 residues. V lost 1 base to trimming and J lost 10 bases; unmatched junction nucleotides: 6. Germline CDR1 is SEHNR and CDR2 is FQNEAQ (reference sequence). For the CDR3, the DNA is TGTGCCAGCAGCTTAGTAGGACTAGCGGGTTTCGAGCAGTTCTTC. It encodes CASSLVGLAGFEQFF.

The V call is TRBV2, the J call TRBJ2-7; 8 bases are shared with TRBD2. The CDR3 is 15 residues long. Germline V gene lookup returns CDR1 SNHLY and CDR2 FYNNEI. With 0 bases clipped from V and 6 bases from J, the junction kept 7 bases outside the gene matches. The CDR3 here is CASSEAKRGRAEQYF. The CDR3 DNA follows: TGTGCCAGCAGTGAAGCCAAGCGGGGGCGCGCCGAGCAGTACTTC. Variable domain in full (rest from reference TRBV2 and TRBJ2-7): EPEVTQTPSHQVTQMGQEVILRCVPISNHLYFYWYRQILGQKVEFLVSFYNNEISEKSEIFDDQFSVERPDGSNFTLKIRSTKLEDSAMYFCASSEAKRGRAEQYFGPGTRLTVT.

Here the CDR3 DNA reads TGTGCCAGCAGCTTACTCGGGGATAATTCACCCCTCCACTTT. It encodes CASSLLGDNSPLHF. The genes are TRBV11-3 and TRBJ1-6, with unresolved D. Germline V gene lookup returns CDR1 SGHNT and CDR2 YENEEA. CDR3 length equals 14 residues. Trimming removed 2 bases from V and 5 bases from J, with 7 bases in between.

The chain carries TRBV6-1 and TRBJ2-1; TRBD2 agrees at 11 bases. The CDR3 extends over 19 amino acids. Germline V gene sequence: CDR1 MNHNS, CDR2 SASEGT. J was trimmed by 0 bases and V by 2 bases; bases with no gene match: 9. In DNA form, the CDR3 reads TGTGCCAGCAGTGAAATTACGACTAGCGGGAAAAGCTCCTACAATGAGCAGTTCTTC. Residues: CASSEITTSGKSSYNEQFF.

V and J are TRBV7-9 and TRBJ1-2; D is unresolved. Germline lookup yields CDR1 SEHNR and CDR2 FQNEAQ (reference sequence). The CDR3 consists of 14 residues. V lost 2 bases and J 3 bases, leaving 10 bases between the germline ends. This chain's CDR3 is CASSLRGSDYGYTF. The CDR3 DNA is TGTGCCAGCAGCTTACGGGGATCGGACTATGGCTACACCTTC.

The chain carries TRBV2 and TRBJ2-5; D is ambiguous. V dropped 6 bases and J dropped 9 bases, with 11 bases sitting between them. Germline loops: CDR1 SNHLY, CDR2 FYNNEI. There are 11 residues in the CDR3. CDR3 residues: CASSRNQAQYF. CDR3 bases: TGTGCCAGCAGCCGAAATCAGGCCCAGTACTTC.

The chain carries TRBV30 and TRBJ1-2, with 9 positions matching TRBD1. This CDR3 has 12 residues. CDR1 is GTSNPN and CDR2 is SVGIG in the germline V gene (reference sequence). Trimming cost V 7 bases and J 7 bases; bases outside gene matches: 7. CDR3 sequence (DNA): TGTGCCTCAATACAGGGGGCACTTGGCTACACCTTC. Translated, it gives CASIQGALGYTF.

The V call is TRBV11-2, the J call TRBJ1-5; 7 bases are shared with TRBD1. This CDR3 is 17 amino acids long. Trimming removed 8 bases from V and 0 bases from J; junction bases left unmatched: 13. Germline V lookup: CDR1 SGHAT, CDR2 FQNNGV. The CDR3 here is CASPHGQDPYSNQPQHF. DNA of the CDR3: TGTGCCAGCCCACACGGACAGGATCCATATAGCAATCAGCCCCAGCATTTT. Combining the CDR3 with reference TRBV11-2 and TRBJ1-5 gives the whole variable domain EAGVAQSPRYKIIEKRQSVAFWCNPISGHATLYWYQQILGQGPKLLIQFQNNGVVDDSQLPKDRFSAERLKGVDSTLKIQPAKLEDSAVYLCASPHGQDPYSNQPQHFGDGTRLSIL.

V gene TRBV18 combines with J gene TRBJ2-7; TRBD2 aligns across 7 bases. This CDR3 is 15 amino acids long. Germline V CDR1 and CDR2: KGHSH, LQKENI. V lost 0 bases to trimming and J lost 7 bases; unmatched junction nucleotides: 9. CDR3 in amino acids: CASSPPTSLPSEQYF. CDR3 DNA sequence: TGTGCCAGCTCACCACCGACTAGCCTCCCTAGTGAGCAGTACTTC. Together with reference TRBV18 and TRBJ2-7, the CDR3 gives the full variable domain: NAGVMQNPRHLVRRRGQEARLRCSPMKGHSHVYWYRQLPEEGLKFMVYLQKENIIDESGMPKERFSAEFPKEGPSILRIQQVVRGDSAAYFCASSPPTSLPSEQYFGPGTRLTVT.

V is TRBV28 and J is TRBJ2-5, with 11 bases matching TRBD2. J was trimmed by 3 bases and V by 1 base; bases with no gene match: 10. The CDR3 is 18 amino acids. CDR1 MDHEN and CDR2 SYDVKM come from the germline V gene. The CDR3 nucleotides are TGTGCCAGCAGTTTATTTGAGGGTTTGGGACTAGCGGAAGAGACCCAGTACTTC. It translates to CASSLFEGLGLAEETQYF.

V gene TRBV12-5 combines with J gene TRBJ1-1, with TRBD1 identical over 9 bases. The CDR3 spans 14 residues. The J segment lost 5 bases and the V segment lost 6 bases, leaving 7 bases of the junction unmatched. Germline values: CDR1 LGHNT, CDR2 FRNRAP. Here the CDR3 DNA reads TGTGCTAGTGGATCGGGACAGGGCGGGACTGAAGCTTTCTTT. As protein: CASGSGQGGTEAFF.

J is TRBJ1-4 and V is TRBV5-1; a possible D gene is TRBD1 (5 bases). Trimming stripped 4 bases from V and 5 bases from J, with 18 bases between. The CDR3 consists of 16 residues. Germline CDR1 reads SGHRS; CDR2 reads YFSETQ. The DNA of the CDR3 is TGCGCCAGCAGCATCCGGGGGGGAGTCCTAAATGAAAAACTGTTTTTT. It is translated as CASSIRGGVLNEKLFF.

The table lists this clone with a count of one. J is TRBJ1-5 and V is TRBV6-5, with TRBD1 matching 8 bases. CDR1 MNHEY and CDR2 SVGAGI come from the germline V gene. The CDR3 covers 13 residues. V dropped 4 bases and J dropped 6; count of bases not matched to a gene: 2. CDR3 sequence (DNA): TGTGCCAGCAGTTCCCAGGGGGCTCAGCCCCAGCATTTT. It encodes CASSSQGAQPQHF.

The CDR3 nucleotides read TGCGCCAGCAGTGAGAGTCCGCGGATCACAGATACGCAGTATTTT. Translated: CASSESPRITDTQYF. This chain uses TRBV10-1 with TRBJ2-3; D unresolved. This CDR3 has 15 residues. The germline gives CDR1 WNHNN, CDR2 SYGVQD (reference sequence). Trimming took 2 bases from V and 2 from J, leaving 11 bases between them.

Only one count was recorded for this clone. This rearrangement joins TRBV28 to TRBJ2-1; 8 nucleotides match TRBD2. The CDR3 contains 16 residues. CDR1 is MDHEN, CDR2 SYDVKM, per germline. Trimming at V came to 5 bases and at J to 4 bases, leaving 10 bases not matched to a gene. The CDR3 nucleotides read TGTGCCAGCAGTCGACTAGCGAGCCCGAGGTACAATGAGCAGTTCTTC. It yields the protein CASSRLASPRYNEQFF.

This chain links TRBV5-4 with TRBJ2-3, with TRBD2 matching 8 bases. V was pared by 4 bases and J by 1 base, with 2 bases of the junction left unmatched. Germline lookup yields CDR1 SGHNT and CDR2 YYREEE (reference sequence). This CDR3 has 14 amino acids. The CDR3 loop reads CASSPGLGTDTQYF. CDR3 bases: TGTGCCAGCAGCCCGGGACTAGGCACAGATACGCAGTATTTT. Variable domain in full (rest from reference TRBV5-4 and TRBJ2-3): ETGVTQSPTHLIKTRGQQVTLRCSSQSGHNTVSWYQQALGQGPQFIFQYYREEENGRGNFPPRFSGLQFPNYSSELNVNALELDDSALYLCASSPGLGTDTQYFGPGTRLTVL.

This clone appeared a few times. V gene TRBV6-4 combines with J gene TRBJ2-7; 7 bases line up with TRBD2. CDR1 and CDR2 (germline): MRHNA, SNTAGT. V trimming: 6 bases; J trimming: 5 bases; junction bases outside the gene matches: 16. The CDR3 extends over 16 amino acids. The chain's CDR3 is CASSLSEASGMDEQYF. The CDR3 DNA is TGTGCCAGCAGCCTAAGCGAGGCTAGCGGTATGGACGAGCAGTACTTC.